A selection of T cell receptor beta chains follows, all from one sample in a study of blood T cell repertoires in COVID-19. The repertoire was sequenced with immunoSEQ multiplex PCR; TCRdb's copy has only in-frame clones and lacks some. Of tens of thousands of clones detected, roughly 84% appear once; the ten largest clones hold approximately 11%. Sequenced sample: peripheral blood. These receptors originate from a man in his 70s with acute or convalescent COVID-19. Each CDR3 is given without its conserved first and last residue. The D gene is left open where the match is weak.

ASSLVSDEQF,-,TRBV5-1,TRBJ2-1
ATSARERIGELF,-,TRBV24-1,TRBJ2-2
AWNSFTDTQY,-,TRBV30,TRBJ2-3
ATSDLHGGEPPQF,-,TRBV24-1,TRBJ2-1
ASSQVIGGTGELF,-,TRBV4-1,TRBJ2-2
ASSGETSDYNEQF,TRBD2,TRBV10-1,TRBJ2-1
ASSPSSGGTLLREQY,TRBD2,TRBV19,TRBJ2-7
ASSGTTDYKNIQY,-,TRBV7-9,TRBJ2-4
ASSYGQDQETQY,TRBD1,TRBV7-7,TRBJ2-5
ASSSSGTSAGELF,TRBD2,TRBV7-9,TRBJ2-2
ASQASGTGELF,TRBD2,TRBV7-9,TRBJ2-2